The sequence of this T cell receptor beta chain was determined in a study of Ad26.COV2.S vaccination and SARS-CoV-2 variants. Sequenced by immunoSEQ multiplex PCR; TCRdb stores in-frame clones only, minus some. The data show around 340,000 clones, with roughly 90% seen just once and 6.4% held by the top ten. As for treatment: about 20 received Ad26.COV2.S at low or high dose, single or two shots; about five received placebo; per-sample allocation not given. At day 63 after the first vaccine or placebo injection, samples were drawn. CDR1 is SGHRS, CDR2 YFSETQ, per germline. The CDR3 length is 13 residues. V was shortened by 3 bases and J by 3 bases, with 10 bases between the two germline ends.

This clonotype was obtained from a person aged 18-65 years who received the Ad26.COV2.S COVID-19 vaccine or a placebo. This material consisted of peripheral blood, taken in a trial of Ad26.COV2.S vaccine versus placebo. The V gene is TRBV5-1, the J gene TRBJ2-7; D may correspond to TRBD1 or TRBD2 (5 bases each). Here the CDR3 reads CASSWDLYYEQYF. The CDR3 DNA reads TGCGCCAGCAGCTGGGACCTTTACTACGAGCAGTACTTC.